This TCR beta chain was documented in a study of cytomegalovirus exposure and HLA in healthy donors. The PCR ran on 60 Vbeta and 13 Jbeta primers. Sequencing was performed with immunoSEQ multiplex PCR; in TCRdb, only in-frame clones are kept and a portion is missing. The repertoire holds 150,000 or so clones, with roughly 79% as singletons. All the people who gave samples were healthy bone marrow donors. The germline gives CDR1 SGHRS, CDR2 YFSETQ. The CDR3 has 14 amino acids. V gave up 3 bases and J gave up 1 base, with 7 bases separating them. The sequencing sample was made of PBMCs. The clonotype originates from a woman aged 45-65 years in good health and CMV-seropositive. The rearrangement joins TRBV5-1 to TRBJ2-2; D is perhaps TRBD1 (5 bases). This CDR3 reads CASSSQGNTGELFF. The DNA of the CDR3 is TGCGCCAGCAGCTCCCAGGGGAACACCGGGGAGCTGTTTTTT.